This TCR beta chain was recorded in a study of T cells in Graves' hyperthyroidism and ophthalmopathy. Researchers took RNA transcripts and amplified the TCR beta CDR3 regions from them. The primer set for the first-round RT-PCR of the TCR CDR3 was HTBI. Via MiXCR, TCRdb re-called the multiplex PCR reads, giving one row per CDR3 protein. The sample has fewer than 450,000 distinct CDR3 sequences; about 18% are singletons. As regards this clonotype: Its antigen is not identified.

Overall study results and limits: Most expanded thyroid clonotypes above 0.001 recurred in blood.

This CDR3 spans 15 amino acids. CDR1 is SEHNR and CDR2 is FQNEAQ in the germline V gene (reference sequence). Between the trimmed V and J ends, which lost 5 bases and 3 bases, there was a span of 13 bases. The chain carries TRBV7-9 and TRBJ1-4; D call uncertain. The sequenced sample consisted of blood. This sequence was found in a woman aged 30 to 39 with Graves' hyperthyroidism that later progressed to Graves' ophthalmopathy. The CDR3 region is CASSPPLAANEKLFF. DNA of the CDR3: TGTGCCAGCAGCCCCCCTCTGGCGGCTAATGAAAAACTGTTTTTT.